This TCR beta chain originates from a study of T cells in Graves' hyperthyroidism and ophthalmopathy. Study results and limitations: Ophthalmopathy stood apart from stable hyperthyroidism in a 13 V-J model.

This clonotype was seen many times. No antigen is known for it. TCR beta CDR3 sequences were amplified from RNA transcripts. During a first-round RT-PCR of the TCR CDR3, the HTBI primer set was used. MiXCR was run by TCRdb on the multiplex PCR reads, yielding one entry per CDR3 protein. Counted here are under 400,000 distinct CDR3 sequences, 15% to 19% occurring once; the ten biggest clones make up roughly 25%. Used for diagnoses were clinical symptoms, serum thyroxine and TRAb, thyroid ultrasound and orbital computed tomography. The source of the PBMCs was less than 12 ml of fresh peripheral blood. V was pared by 8 bases and J by 5 bases, with 8 bases of the junction left unmatched. This CDR3 is 13 amino acids long.

This chain uses TRBV12-3 or TRBV12-4 with TRBJ1-2, with 7 bases matching TRBD1. The receptor's source is a woman aged 18-29 years with Graves' hyperthyroidism that later progressed to Graves' ophthalmopathy. The sequencing input was blood. CDR3 protein: CASGSGTAYGYTF. CDR3 nucleotide sequence: TGTGCCAGCGGATCCGGGACAGCATATGGCTACACCTTC.